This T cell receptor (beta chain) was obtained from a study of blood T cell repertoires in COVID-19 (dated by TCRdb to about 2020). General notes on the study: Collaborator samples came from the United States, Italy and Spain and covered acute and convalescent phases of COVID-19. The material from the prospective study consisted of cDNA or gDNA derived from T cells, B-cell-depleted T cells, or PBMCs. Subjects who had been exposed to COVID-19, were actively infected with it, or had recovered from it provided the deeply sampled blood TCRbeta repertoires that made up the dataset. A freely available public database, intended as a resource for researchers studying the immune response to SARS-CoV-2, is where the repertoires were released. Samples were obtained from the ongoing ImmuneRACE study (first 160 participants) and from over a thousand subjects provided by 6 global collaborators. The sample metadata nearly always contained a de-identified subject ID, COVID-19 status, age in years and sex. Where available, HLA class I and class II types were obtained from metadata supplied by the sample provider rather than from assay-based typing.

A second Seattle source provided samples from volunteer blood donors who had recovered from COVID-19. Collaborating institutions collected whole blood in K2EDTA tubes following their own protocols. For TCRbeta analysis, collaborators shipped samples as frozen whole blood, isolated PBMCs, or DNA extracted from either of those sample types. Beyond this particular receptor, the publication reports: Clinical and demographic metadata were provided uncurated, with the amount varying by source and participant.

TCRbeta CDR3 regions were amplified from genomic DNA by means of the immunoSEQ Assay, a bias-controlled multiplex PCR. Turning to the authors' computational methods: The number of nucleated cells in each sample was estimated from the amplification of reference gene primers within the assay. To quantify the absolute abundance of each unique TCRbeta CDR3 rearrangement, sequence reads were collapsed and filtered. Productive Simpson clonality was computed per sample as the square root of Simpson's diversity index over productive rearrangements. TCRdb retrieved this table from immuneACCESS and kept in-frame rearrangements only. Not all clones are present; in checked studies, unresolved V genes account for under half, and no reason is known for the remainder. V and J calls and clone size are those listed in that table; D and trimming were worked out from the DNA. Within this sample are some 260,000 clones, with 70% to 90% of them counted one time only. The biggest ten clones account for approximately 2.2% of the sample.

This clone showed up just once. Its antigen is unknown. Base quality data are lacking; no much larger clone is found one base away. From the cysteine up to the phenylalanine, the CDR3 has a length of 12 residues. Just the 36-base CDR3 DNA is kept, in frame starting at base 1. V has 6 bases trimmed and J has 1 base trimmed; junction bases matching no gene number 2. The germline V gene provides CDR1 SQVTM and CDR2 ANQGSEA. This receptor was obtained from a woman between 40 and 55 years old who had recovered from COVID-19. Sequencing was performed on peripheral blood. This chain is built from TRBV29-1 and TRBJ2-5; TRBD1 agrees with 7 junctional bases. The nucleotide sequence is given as TGCAGCGTGACAGGGCTCCAAGAGACCCAGTACTTC. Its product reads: CSVTGLQETQYF.